One and the same sample provided the 16 T cell receptor beta chains below, sequenced in a study of shared clonotypes between healthy human individuals. Generated by immunoSEQ multiplex PCR, the TCRdb table keeps only in-frame clones and is missing some. The sample lists a few hundred thousand clones; around 87% were seen once. The sample taken for sequencing was memory CD8+ T cells sorted from blood. Subset noted: CD45RO+ cells pooled with CCR7-negative TemRA cells. The receptors were sampled from a man aged 18 to 35 in good health.

There are many counts of this clone. The rearrangement uses TRBV5-4 and TRBJ2-3, with D perhaps TRBD1 or TRBD2 (6 bases each). The germline V gene has CDR1 SGHNT and CDR2 YYREEE (reference sequence). The CDR3 loop spans 17 amino acids. V shed 0 bases and J shed 6 bases, with 20 bases lying between them. This CDR3 is CASSLGGTGADRDTQYF. The CDR3 region has the DNA TGTGCCAGCAGCTTGGGTGGAACGGGAGCCGACAGGGATACGCAGTATTTT. The variable domain in full, completed from reference TRBV5-4 and TRBJ2-3, reads ETGVTQSPTHLIKTRGQQVTLRCSSQSGHNTVSWYQQALGQGPQFIFQYYREEENGRGNFPPRFSGLQFPNYSSELNVNALELDDSALYLCASSLGGTGADRDTQYFGPGTRLTVL.

Notes on this clone: Other nucleotide sequences from this sample produce the same CDR3. The chain employs TRBV27 and TRBJ2-7; TRBD1 matches at 9 bases. This CDR3 region has 14 residues. Unmatched junction bases numbered 3, after V lost 4 bases and J lost 2 bases. CDR1 is MNHEY, CDR2 SMNVEV, per germline (reference sequence). The DNA of the CDR3 is TGTGCCAGCAGTTCCGGGACAGGGCCCTACGAGCAGTACTTC. It encodes CASSSGTGPYEQYF.

The gene calls are TRBV27 and TRBJ2-5, with 10 bases lining up with TRBD2. V was pared by 6 bases and J by 5 bases, with 15 bases of the junction left unmatched. Germline V CDR1 and CDR2: MNHEY, SMNVEV (reference sequence). The length of the CDR3 is 17 residues. The CDR3 DNA reads TGTGCCAGCAGGGGAAGACGCACTAGCGGGACTGGGGAGACCCAGTACTTC. It yields the protein CASRGRRTSGTGETQYF.

This clone was counted a single time. The chain joins TRBV7-2 to TRBJ2-6; D unresolved. Germline CDR1 SGHTA, CDR2 FQGNSA. CDR3 length: 17 amino acids. Trimming left V 2 bases short and J 4 bases short, with 15 bases between. The CDR3 sequence: CASSLRVPRSGANVLTF. The CDR3 DNA reads as TGTGCCAGCAGCTTAAGGGTCCCCAGGTCCGGGGCCAACGTCCTGACTTTC.

Note on this clone: A far larger clone is only one base removed, so a read error is likely. The V call is TRBV10-2, the J call TRBJ2-5; 10 bases align to TRBD2. Germline loops: CDR1 WSHSY, CDR2 SAAADI. This CDR3 has 15 residues. The junction had 8 bases not matched to a gene; V was cut back by 7 bases and J by 3 bases. The CDR3 nucleotides are TGCGCCAGCACTGCTAGCGGGGGAGGGGAAGAGACCCAGTACTTC. Residues: CASTASGGGEETQYF.

V is TRBV11-2 and J is TRBJ2-5; D perhaps matches TRBD1 (5 bases). V dropped 1 base and J dropped 5 bases, with 8 bases sitting between them. The CDR3 consists of 13 residues. Germline-derived CDR1 and CDR2 are SGHAT and FQNNGV. This chain's CDR3 is CASSLAGMETQYF. The DNA for the CDR3 is TGTGCCAGCAGCTTAGCAGGGATGGAGACCCAGTACTTC.

There are a few counts of this clone. V gene TRBV7-9 combines with J gene TRBJ2-5; no definite D call. V was pared by 7 bases and J by 4 bases, with 16 bases between. Per germline, CDR1 SEHNR and CDR2 FQNEAQ (reference sequence). CDR3 length: 14 residues. CDR3 amino acids: CASTDAVVRETQYF. CDR3 DNA sequence: TGTGCCAGCACCGACGCTGTTGTTCGAGAGACCCAGTACTTC.

The J gene is TRBJ2-3, the V gene TRBV2; 11 bases match TRBD1. The germline gives CDR1 SNHLY, CDR2 FYNNEI. The V segment lost 8 bases and the J segment 3 bases; nucleotides outside the gene matches: 7. The CDR3 is 15 residues long. In nucleotides, the CDR3 is TGTGCCAGCTTTCCCGGGACAGGGGGAACAGATACGCAGTATTTT. Translating gives CASFPGTGGTDTQYF.

The rearrangement joins TRBV7-9 to TRBJ1-1, with D perhaps TRBD1 (6 bases). V was trimmed by 4 bases and J by 8 bases, leaving 11 bases between them. The CDR3 is 12 residues long. The germline CDR1 and CDR2 sequences are SEHNR and FQNEAQ (reference sequence). The CDR3 nucleotides are TGTGCCAGCAGCTCGATACAGGGAGAAGCTTTCTTT. Translation: CASSSIQGEAFF.

CDR3 in DNA: TGTGCCAGCAGTGAACAGGGGGCTCAAGAGACCCAGTACTTC. Translation: CASSEQGAQETQYF. The gene calls are TRBV2 and TRBJ2-5; 8 bases match TRBD1. J was trimmed by 2 bases and V by 2 bases; bases with no gene match: 1. From germline, CDR1 is SNHLY and CDR2 FYNNEI. This CDR3 comprises 14 residues.

This sequence joins TRBV10-3 and TRBJ1-2; D is perhaps TRBD1 (6 bases). The V gene's germline CDR1 is ENHRY and CDR2 SYGVKD. This CDR3 comprises 14 residues. V dropped 8 bases and J dropped 2 bases, with 15 bases sitting between them. Here the CDR3 DNA reads TGTGCCATCCGGGGGCGGACTCACAACTATGGCTACACCTTC. The encoded protein is CAIRGRTHNYGYTF.

This chain uses TRBV5-1 with TRBJ1-2; a possible D gene is TRBD1 (6 bases). The CDR3 loop spans 12 amino acids. Germline V lookup: CDR1 SGHRS, CDR2 YFSETQ. V was shortened by 2 bases and J by 7 bases, with 9 bases between the two germline ends. The CDR3 loop reads CASSFTGTGYTF. CDR3 coding DNA: TGCGCCAGCAGCTTCACAGGGACTGGCTACACCTTC.

The chain recombines TRBV7-8 with TRBJ2-3, with TRBD2 matching over 13 bases. CDR1 SGHVS and CDR2 FQNEAQ come from the germline V gene. V shed 5 bases and J 0 bases; nucleotides not matched to a gene: 8. The length of the CDR3 is 18 residues. CDR3 sequence reads: CASSPGLAGPSSTDTQYF. In DNA form, the CDR3 reads TGTGCCAGCAGCCCGGGACTAGCGGGACCCTCTAGCACAGATACGCAGTATTTT.

The chain's CDR3 is CAWSVWGQGDLDEKLFF. The CDR3 nucleotides read TGTGCCTGGAGTGTATGGGGCCAGGGGGATTTGGATGAAAAACTGTTTTTT. The chain uses TRBV30 and TRBJ1-4; 7 bases align to TRBD1. The CDR3 has 17 amino acids. With 0 bases clipped from V and 6 bases from J, the junction kept 13 bases outside the gene matches. Looked up from germline, CDR1 is GTSNPN and CDR2 is SVGIG (reference sequence).

The chain employs TRBV19 and TRBJ2-1; D is ambiguous. The germline V and J ends were trimmed by 5 bases and 5 bases, with 16 bases remaining between them. The CDR3 is made up of 15 amino acids. The germline CDR1 and CDR2 sequences are LNHDA and SQIVND (reference sequence). CDR3 in DNA: TGTGCCAGTAGTTTGGGCCTGACGATCGACAATGAGCAGTTCTTC. Residues: CASSLGLTIDNEQFF.

V is TRBV2 and J is TRBJ2-3; no firm D call. Germline loops: CDR1 SNHLY, CDR2 FYNNEI. With 6 bases removed from V and 7 bases from J, the gap between germline ends came to 5 bases. The CDR3 is made up of 10 amino acids. CDR3 bases: TGTGCCAGCAGGAAAAATACGCAGTATTTT. This encodes CASRKNTQYF. Together with reference TRBV2 and TRBJ2-3, the CDR3 gives the full variable domain: EPEVTQTPSHQVTQMGQEVILRCVPISNHLYFYWYRQILGQKVEFLVSFYNNEISEKSEIFDDQFSVERPDGSNFTLKIRSTKLEDSAMYFCASRKNTQYFGPGTRLTVL.